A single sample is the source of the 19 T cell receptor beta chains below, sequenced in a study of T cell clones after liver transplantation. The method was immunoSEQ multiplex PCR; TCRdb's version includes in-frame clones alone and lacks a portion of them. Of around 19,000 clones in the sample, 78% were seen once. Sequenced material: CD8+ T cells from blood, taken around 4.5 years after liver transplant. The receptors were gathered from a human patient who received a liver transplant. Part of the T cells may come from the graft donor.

Here the CDR3 DNA reads TGTGCCAGCAGTTCAACAGGATCCTACAATGAGCAGTTCTTC. Translated, it gives CASSSTGSYNEQFF. The chain links TRBV27 to TRBJ2-1; the D gene is possibly TRBD1 (5 bases). CDR3 length: 14 residues. Germline lookup yields CDR1 MNHEY and CDR2 SMNVEV (reference sequence). Trimming removed 4 bases at V and 1 base at J, with 8 bases between.

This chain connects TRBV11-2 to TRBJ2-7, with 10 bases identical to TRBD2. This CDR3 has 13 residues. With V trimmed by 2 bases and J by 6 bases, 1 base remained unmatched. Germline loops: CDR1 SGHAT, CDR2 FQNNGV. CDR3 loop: CASSLIAGGEQYF. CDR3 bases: TGTGCCAGCAGCTTAATAGCGGGGGGCGAGCAGTACTTC.

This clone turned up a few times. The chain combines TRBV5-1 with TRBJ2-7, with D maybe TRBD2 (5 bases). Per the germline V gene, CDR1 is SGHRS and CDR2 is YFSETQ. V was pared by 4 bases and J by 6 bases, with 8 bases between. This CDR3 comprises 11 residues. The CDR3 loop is CASSHGLEQYF. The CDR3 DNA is TGCGCCAGCAGCCACGGACTCGAGCAGTACTTC.

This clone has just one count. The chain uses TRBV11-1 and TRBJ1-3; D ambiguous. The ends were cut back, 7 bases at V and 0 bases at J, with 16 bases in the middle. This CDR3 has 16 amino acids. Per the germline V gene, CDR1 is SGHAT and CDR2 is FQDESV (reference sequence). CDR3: CASTEGYGYSGNTIYF. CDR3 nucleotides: TGTGCCAGCACCGAAGGATACGGTTACTCTGGAAACACCATATATTTT.

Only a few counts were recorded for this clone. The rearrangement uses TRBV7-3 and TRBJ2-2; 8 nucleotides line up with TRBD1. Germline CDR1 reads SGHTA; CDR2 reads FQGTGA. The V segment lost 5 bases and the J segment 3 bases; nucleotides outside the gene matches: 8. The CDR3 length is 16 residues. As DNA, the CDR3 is TGTGCCAGCAGCCATCCAGGGGGCGCGGACACCGGGGAGCTGTTTTTT. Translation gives CASSHPGGADTGELFF.

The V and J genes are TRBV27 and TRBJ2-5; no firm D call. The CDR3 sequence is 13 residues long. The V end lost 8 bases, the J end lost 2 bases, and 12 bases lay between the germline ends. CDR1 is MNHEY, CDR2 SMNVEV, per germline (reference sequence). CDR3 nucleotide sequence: TGTGCCAGCCGTGTGGGATTACAAGAGACCCAGTACTTC. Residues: CASRVGLQETQYF.

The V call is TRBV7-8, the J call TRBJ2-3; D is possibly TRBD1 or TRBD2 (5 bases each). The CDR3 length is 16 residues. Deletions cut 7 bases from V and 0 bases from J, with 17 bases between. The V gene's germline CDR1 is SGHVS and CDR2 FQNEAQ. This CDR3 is CASTRNVGRSTDTQYF. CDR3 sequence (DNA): TGTGCCAGCACACGGAACGTGGGACGGAGCACAGATACGCAGTATTTT.

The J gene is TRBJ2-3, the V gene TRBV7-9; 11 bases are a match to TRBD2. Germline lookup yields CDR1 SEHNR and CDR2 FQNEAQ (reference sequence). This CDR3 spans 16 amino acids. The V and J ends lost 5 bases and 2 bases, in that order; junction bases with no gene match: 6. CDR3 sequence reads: CASSSPGLADTDTQYF. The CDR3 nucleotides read TGTGCCAGCAGCAGCCCGGGACTAGCGGACACAGATACGCAGTATTTT. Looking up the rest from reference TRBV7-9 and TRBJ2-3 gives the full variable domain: DTGVSQNPRHKITKRGQNVTFRCDPISEHNRLYWYRQTLGQGPEFLTYFQNEAQLEKSRLLSDRFSAERPKGSFSTLEIQRTEQGDSAMYLCASSSPGLADTDTQYFGPGTRLTVL.

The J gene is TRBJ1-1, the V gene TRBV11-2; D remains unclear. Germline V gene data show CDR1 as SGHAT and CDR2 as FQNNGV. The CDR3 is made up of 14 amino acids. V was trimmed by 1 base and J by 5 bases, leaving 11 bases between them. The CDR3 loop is CASSLGHGRTEAFF. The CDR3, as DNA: TGTGCCAGCAGCTTAGGGCACGGACGGACTGAAGCTTTCTTT. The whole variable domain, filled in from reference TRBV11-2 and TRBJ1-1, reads EAGVAQSPRYKIIEKRQSVAFWCNPISGHATLYWYQQILGQGPKLLIQFQNNGVVDDSQLPKDRFSAERLKGVDSTLKIQPAKLEDSAVYLCASSLGHGRTEAFFGQGTRLTVV.

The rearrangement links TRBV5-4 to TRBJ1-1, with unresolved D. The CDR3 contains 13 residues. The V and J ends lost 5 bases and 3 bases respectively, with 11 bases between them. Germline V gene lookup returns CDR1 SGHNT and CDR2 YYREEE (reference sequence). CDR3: CASSLSPYTEAFF. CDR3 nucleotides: TGTGCCAGCAGTTTATCACCTTACACTGAAGCTTTCTTT.

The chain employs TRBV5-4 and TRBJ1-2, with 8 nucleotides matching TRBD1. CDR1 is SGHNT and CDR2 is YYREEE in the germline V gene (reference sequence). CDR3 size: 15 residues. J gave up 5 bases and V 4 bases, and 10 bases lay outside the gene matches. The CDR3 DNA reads TGTGCCAGCAGCATCCCGGGACAGGAACTTTATGGCTACACCTTC. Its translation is CASSIPGQELYGYTF.

CDR3: CASSVKFRTGRRTDTQYF. CDR3 nucleotides: TGTGCCAGCAGTGTCAAATTTAGGACAGGGAGAAGGACAGATACGCAGTATTTT. The chain recombines TRBV6-1 with TRBJ2-3, with 8 bases identical to TRBD1. The germline V gene encodes CDR1 MNHNS and CDR2 SASEGT. V dropped 4 bases and J dropped 3; count of bases not matched to a gene: 15. The length of the CDR3 is 18 residues.

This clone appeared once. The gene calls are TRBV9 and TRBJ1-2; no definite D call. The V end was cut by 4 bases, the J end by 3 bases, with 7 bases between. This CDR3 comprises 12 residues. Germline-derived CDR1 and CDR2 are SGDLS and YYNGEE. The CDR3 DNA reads TGTGCCAGCAGCCCCGTAGACTATGGCTACACCTTC. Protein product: CASSPVDYGYTF. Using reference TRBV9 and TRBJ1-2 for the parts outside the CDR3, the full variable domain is DSGVTQTPKHLITATGQRVTLRCSPRSGDLSVYWYQQSLDQGLQFLIQYYNGEERAKGNILERFSAQQFPDLHSELNLSSLELGDSALYFCASSPVDYGYTFGSGTRLTVV.

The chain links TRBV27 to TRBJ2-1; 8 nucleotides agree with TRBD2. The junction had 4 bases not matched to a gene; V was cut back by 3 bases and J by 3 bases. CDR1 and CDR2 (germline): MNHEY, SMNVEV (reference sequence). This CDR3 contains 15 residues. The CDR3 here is CASSFYGGDYNEQFF. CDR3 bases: TGTGCCAGCAGTTTTTACGGGGGGGACTACAATGAGCAGTTCTTC.

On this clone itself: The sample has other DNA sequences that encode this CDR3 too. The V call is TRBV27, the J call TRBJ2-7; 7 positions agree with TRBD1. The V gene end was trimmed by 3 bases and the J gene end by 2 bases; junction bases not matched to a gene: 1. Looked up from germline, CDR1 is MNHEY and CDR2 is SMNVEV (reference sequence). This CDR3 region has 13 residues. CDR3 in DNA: TGTGCCAGCAGTTTTCAGGGGGCCTACGAGCAGTACTTC. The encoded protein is CASSFQGAYEQYF.

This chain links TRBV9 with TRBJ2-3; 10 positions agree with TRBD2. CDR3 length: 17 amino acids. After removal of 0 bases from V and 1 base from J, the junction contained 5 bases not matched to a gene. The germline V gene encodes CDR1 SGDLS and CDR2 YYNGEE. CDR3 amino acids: CASSVAWGTSGTDTQYF. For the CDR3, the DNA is TGTGCCAGCAGCGTAGCTTGGGGGACTAGCGGCACAGATACGCAGTATTTT.

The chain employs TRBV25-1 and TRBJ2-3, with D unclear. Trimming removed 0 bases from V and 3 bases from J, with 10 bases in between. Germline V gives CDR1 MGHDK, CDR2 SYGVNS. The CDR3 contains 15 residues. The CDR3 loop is CASSEYSVMTDTQYF. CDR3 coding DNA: TGTGCCAGCAGTGAATATAGTGTGATGACAGATACGCAGTATTTT.

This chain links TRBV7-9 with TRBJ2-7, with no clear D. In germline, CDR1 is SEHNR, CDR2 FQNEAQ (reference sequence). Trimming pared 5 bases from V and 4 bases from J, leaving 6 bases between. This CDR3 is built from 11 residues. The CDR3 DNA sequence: TGTGCCAGCAGCGCATCATACGAGCAGTACTTC. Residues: CASSASYEQYF.

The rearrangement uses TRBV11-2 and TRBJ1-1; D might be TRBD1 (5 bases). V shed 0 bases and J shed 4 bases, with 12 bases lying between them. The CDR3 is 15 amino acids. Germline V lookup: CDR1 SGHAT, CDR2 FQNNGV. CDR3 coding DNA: TGTGCCAGCAGCTTAGATCCGGGGGTGGCCACTGAAGCTTTCTTT. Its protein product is CASSLDPGVATEAFF.